Described below is a single T cell receptor (beta chain) sequence and its context. The data derive from a study of control samples from healthy donors and cancer patients. TCRdb's table, derived via immunoSEQ multiplex PCR, lists solely in-frame clones and lacks some. The sample has about 130,000 clones; roughly 84% are singletons. Trimming left V 6 bases short and J 2 bases short, with 20 bases between. Per the germline V gene, CDR1 is SQVTM and CDR2 is ANQGSEA. The CDR3 sequence is 15 residues long. The sample taken for sequencing was blood. The sequence was obtained from a man in his fifties in good health. The chain joins TRBV29-1 to TRBJ2-7; possibly TRBD2 for D (6 bases). The CDR3 region is CSVGGGPALAYEQYF. The CDR3 DNA follows: TGCAGCGTGGGGGGTGGGCCTGCCCTGGCCTACGAGCAGTACTTC.